The clone carrying this TCR beta chain has only a few counts. The antigen remains unidentified. This entry is derived from a study of early stage breast cancer tumors. As for the study in general: Each sample averaged about 9.4-fold read coverage. Findings of the study overall: Enriched TCRB sequences shared across patients were mostly commonly generated sequences.

The table came from immunoSEQ multiplex PCR; TCRdb's copy has only in-frame clones and leaves some out. The table records just over 70,000 clones, 65% to 80% of them present only once. The TCR originated in a person in their 60s with breast cancer. Sequenced sample: blood.

The CDR3 is CASSFTDTQYF. In DNA, the CDR3 is TGTGCCAGCAGCTTCACAGATACGCAGTATTTT. The V and J genes are TRBV7-8 and TRBJ2-3; D unresolved. V gave up 3 bases and J gave up 2 bases, with 0 bases separating them. The V gene's germline CDR1 is SGHVS and CDR2 FQNEAQ. CDR3 length equals 11 residues.